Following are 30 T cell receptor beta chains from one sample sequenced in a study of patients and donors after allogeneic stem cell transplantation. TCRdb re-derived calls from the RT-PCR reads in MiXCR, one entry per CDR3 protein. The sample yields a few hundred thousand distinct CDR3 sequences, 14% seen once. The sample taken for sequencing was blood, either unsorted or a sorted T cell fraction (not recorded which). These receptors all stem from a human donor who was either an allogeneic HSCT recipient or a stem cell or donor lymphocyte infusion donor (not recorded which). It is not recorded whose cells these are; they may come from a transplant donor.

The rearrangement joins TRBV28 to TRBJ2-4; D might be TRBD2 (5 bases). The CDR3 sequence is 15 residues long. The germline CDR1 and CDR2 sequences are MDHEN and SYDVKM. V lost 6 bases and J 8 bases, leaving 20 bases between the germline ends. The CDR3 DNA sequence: TGTGCCAGCAGCTCCCCGACCCGCTCGGGGTACATTCAGTACTTC. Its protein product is CASSSPTRSGYIQYF.

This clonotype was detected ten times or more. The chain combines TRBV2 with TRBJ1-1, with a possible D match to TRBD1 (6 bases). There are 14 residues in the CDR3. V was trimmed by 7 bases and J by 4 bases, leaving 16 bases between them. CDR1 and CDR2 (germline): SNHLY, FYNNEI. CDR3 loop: CASNPMGAGTEAFF. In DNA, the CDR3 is TGTGCCAGCAATCCTATGGGGGCGGGCACTGAAGCTTTCTTT.

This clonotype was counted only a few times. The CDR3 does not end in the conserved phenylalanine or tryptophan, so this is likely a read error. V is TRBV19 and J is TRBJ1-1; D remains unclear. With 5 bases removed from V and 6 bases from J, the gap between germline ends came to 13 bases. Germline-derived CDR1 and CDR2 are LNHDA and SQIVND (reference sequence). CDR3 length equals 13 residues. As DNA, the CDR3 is TGTGCCAGTAGTGTTAAGAAAGGTTCTGAAGCTTTCCTT. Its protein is CASSVKKGSEAFL.

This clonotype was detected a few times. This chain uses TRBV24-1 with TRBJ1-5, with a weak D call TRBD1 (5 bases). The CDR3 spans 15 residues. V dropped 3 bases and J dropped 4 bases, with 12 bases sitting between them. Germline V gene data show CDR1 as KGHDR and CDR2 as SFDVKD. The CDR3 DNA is TGTGCCACCAGTGATGGGGACGGCTCTAATCAGCCCCAGCATTTT. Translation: CATSDGDGSNQPQHF.

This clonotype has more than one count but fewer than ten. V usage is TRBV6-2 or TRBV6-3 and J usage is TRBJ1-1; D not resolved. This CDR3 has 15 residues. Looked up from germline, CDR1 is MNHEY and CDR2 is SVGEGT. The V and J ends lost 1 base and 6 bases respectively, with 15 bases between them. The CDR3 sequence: CASSYLGGSKPEAFF. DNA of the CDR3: TGTGCCAGCAGTTACTTGGGAGGCTCCAAACCTGAAGCTTTCTTT.

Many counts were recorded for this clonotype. CDR3 in amino acids: CSVEVGGDEQFF. The CDR3 coding sequence is TGCAGCGTTGAAGTAGGCGGCGATGAGCAGTTCTTC. The chain combines TRBV29-1 with TRBJ2-1; D ambiguous. This CDR3 has 12 amino acids. The ends were cut back, 1 base at V and 8 bases at J, with 9 bases in the middle. Germline CDR1 is SQVTM and CDR2 is ANQGSEA.

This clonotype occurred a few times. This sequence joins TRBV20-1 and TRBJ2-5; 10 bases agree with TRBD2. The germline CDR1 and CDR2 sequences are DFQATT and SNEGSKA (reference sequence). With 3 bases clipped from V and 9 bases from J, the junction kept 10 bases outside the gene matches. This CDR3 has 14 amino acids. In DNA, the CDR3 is TGCAGTGCTAGCTCTAGCGGGGGCCTGGAGGCCCAGTACTTC. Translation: CSASSSGGLEAQYF.

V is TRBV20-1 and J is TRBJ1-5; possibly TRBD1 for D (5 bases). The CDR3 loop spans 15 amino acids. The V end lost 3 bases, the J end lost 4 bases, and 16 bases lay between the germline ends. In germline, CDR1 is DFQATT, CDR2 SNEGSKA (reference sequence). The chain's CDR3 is CSASGQASRNQPQHF. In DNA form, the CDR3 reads TGCAGTGCTAGTGGACAAGCGTCGCGTAATCAGCCCCAGCATTTT.

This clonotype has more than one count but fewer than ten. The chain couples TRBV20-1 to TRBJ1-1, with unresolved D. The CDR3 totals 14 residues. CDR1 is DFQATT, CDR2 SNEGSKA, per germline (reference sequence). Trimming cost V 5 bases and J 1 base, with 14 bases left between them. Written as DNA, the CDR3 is TGCAGTGCTCCCCGCCCGGGGAAGAACACTGAAGCTTTCTTT. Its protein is CSAPRPGKNTEAFF.

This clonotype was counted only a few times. The CDR3 bases are TGTGCCAGCAGTCACCCACTAGCGGCCTCTTACAATGAGCAGTTCTTC. This codes for CASSHPLAASYNEQFF. The chain employs TRBV6-1 and TRBJ2-1; 8 bases align to TRBD2. The CDR3 spans 16 residues. V lost 5 bases to trimming and J lost 4 bases; unmatched junction nucleotides: 10. Germline loops: CDR1 MNHNS, CDR2 SASEGT.

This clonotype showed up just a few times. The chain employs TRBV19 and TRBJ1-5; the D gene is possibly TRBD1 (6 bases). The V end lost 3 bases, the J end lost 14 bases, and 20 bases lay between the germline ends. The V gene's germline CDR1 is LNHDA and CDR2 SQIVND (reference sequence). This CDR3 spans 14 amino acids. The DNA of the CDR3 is TGTGCCAGTAGTATCCAGAGGAAGGGGGGGGCTGAGCATTTT. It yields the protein CASSIQRKGGAEHF.

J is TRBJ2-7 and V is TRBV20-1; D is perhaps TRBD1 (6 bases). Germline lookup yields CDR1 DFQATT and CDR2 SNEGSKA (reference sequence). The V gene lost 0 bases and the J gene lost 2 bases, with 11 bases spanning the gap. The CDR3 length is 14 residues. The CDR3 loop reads CSAREDSATYEQYF. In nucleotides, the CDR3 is TGCAGTGCTAGAGAGGACAGTGCGACCTACGAGCAGTACTTC.

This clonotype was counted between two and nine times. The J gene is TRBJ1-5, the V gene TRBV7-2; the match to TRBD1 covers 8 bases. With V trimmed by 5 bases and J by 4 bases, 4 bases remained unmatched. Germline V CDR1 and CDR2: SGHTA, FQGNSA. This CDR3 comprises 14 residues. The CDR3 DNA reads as TGTGCCAGCAGCCGGACAGGGTTTAATCAGCCCCAGCATTTT. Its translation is CASSRTGFNQPQHF.

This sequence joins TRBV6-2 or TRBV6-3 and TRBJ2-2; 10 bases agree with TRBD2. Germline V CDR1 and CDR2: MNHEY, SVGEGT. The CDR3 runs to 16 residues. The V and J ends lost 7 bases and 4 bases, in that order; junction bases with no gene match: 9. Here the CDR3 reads CASTKLAGSATGELFF. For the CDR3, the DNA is TGTGCCAGCACAAAACTAGCGGGGTCAGCCACCGGGGAGCTGTTTTTT.

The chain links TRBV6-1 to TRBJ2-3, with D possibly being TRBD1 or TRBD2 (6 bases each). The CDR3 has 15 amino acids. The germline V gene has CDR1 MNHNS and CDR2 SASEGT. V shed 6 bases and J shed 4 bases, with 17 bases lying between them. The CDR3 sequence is CASSQGGWRADTQYF. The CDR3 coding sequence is TGTGCCAGCAGCCAAGGGGGGTGGAGGGCAGATACGCAGTATTTT.

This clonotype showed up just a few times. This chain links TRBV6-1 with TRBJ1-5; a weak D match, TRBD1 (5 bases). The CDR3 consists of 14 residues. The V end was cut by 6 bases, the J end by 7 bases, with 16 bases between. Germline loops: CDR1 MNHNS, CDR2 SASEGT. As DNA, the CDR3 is TGTGCCAGCAGCCCGGGGGGGGTAAGCCAGCCCCAGCATTTT. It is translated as CASSPGGVSQPQHF.

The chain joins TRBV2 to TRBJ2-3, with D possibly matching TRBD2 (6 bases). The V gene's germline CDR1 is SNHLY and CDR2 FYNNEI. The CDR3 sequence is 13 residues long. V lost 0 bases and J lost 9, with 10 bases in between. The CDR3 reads CASSEAGGLTQYF. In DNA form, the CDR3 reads TGTGCCAGCAGTGAAGCGGGAGGTCTGACGCAGTATTTT. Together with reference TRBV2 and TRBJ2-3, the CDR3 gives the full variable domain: EPEVTQTPSHQVTQMGQEVILRCVPISNHLYFYWYRQILGQKVEFLVSFYNNEISEKSEIFDDQFSVERPDGSNFTLKIRSTKLEDSAMYFCASSEAGGLTQYFGPGTRLTVL.

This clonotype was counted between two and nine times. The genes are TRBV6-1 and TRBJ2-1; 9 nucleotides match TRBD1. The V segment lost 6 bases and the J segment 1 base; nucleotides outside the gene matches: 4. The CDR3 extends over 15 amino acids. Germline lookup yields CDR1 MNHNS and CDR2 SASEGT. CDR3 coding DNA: TGTGCCAGCAGAAAAGACAGGGGGTCCTACAATGAGCAGTTCTTC. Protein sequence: CASRKDRGSYNEQFF.

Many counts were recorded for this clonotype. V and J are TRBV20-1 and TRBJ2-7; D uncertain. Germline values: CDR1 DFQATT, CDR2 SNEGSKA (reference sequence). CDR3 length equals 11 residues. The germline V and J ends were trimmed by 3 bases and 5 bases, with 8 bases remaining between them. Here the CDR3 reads CSASHQDEQYF. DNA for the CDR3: TGCAGTGCTAGTCATCAGGACGAGCAGTACTTC.

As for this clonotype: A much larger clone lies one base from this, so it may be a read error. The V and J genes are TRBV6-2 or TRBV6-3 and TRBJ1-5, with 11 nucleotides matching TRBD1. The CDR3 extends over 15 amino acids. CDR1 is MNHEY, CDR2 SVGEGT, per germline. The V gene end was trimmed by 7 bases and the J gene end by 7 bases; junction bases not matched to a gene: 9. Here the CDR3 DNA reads TGTGCCAGCACCCCGGACAGGGGGCGTAAGCAGCCCCAGCATTTT. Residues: CASTPDRGRKQPQHF.

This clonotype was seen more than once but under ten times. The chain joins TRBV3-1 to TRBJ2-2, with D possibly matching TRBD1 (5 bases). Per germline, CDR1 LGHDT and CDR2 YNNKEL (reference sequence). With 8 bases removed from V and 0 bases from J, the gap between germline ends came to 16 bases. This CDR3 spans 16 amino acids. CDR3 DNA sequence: TGTGCCAGCCGTAAAGGGGAACTGTCGAACACCGGGGAGCTGTTTTTT. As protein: CASRKGELSNTGELFF.

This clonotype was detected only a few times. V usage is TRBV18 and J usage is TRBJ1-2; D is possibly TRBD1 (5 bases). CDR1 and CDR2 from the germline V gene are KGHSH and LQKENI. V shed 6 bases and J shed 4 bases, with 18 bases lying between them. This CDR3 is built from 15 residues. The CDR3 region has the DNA TGTGCCAGCTCCCCTTCCGGCCAGGGCATCTATGGCTACACCTTC. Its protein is CASSPSGQGIYGYTF.

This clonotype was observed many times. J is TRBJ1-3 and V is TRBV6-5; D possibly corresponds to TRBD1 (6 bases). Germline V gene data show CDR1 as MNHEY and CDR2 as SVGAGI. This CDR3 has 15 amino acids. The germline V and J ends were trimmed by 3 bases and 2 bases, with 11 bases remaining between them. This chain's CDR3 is CASSYRGSPGNTIYF. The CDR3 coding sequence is TGTGCCAGCAGTTATAGGGGGTCTCCTGGAAACACCATATATTTT.

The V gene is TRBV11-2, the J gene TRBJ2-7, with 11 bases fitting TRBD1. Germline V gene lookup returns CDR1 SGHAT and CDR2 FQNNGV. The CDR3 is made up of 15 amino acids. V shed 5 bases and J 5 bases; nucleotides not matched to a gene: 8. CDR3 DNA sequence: TGTGCCAGCAGCACCTGGACAGGGGGCTTTAACGAGCAGTACTTC. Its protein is CASSTWTGGFNEQYF. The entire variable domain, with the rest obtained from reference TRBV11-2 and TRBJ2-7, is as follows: EAGVAQSPRYKIIEKRQSVAFWCNPISGHATLYWYQQILGQGPKLLIQFQNNGVVDDSQLPKDRFSAERLKGVDSTLKIQPAKLEDSAVYLCASSTWTGGFNEQYFGPGTRLTVT.

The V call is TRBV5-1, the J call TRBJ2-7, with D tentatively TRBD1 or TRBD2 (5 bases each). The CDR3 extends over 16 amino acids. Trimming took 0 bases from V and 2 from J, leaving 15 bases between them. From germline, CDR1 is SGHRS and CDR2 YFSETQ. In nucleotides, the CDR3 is TGCGCCAGCAGCTTGGACGGGACGCTGGCTGCCTACGAGCAGTACTTC. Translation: CASSLDGTLAAYEQYF.

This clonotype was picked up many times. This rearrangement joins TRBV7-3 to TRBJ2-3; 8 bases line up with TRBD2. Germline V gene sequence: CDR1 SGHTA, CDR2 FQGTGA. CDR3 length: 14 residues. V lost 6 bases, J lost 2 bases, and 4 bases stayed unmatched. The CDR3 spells CASSRGGITDTQYF. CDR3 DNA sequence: TGTGCCAGCAGTCGGGGGGGAATCACAGATACGCAGTATTTT.

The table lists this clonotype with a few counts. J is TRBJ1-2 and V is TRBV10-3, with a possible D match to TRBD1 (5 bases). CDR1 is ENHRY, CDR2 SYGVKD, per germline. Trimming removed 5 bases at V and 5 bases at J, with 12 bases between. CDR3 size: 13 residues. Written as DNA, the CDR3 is TGTGCCATCAGTTCCAACGGGGGGTATGGCTACACCTTC. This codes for CAISSNGGYGYTF.

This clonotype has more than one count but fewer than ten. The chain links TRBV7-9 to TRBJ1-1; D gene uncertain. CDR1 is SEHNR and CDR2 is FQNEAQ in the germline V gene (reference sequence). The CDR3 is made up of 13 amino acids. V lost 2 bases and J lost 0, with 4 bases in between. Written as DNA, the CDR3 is TGTGCCAGCAGCTTATGGATGAACACTGAAGCTTTCTTT. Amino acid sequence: CASSLWMNTEAFF.

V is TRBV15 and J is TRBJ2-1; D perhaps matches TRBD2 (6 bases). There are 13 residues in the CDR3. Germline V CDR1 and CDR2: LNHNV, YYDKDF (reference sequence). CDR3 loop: CASGRGSIDEQFF. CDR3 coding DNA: TGTGCTTCCGGCCGGGGGTCGATCGATGAGCAGTTCTTC.

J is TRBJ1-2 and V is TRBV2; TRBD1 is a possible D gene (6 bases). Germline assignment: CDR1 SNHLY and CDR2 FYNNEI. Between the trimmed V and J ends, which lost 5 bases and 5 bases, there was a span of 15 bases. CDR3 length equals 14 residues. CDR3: CASSPTGQGYGYTF. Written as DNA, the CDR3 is TGTGCCAGCAGTCCAACAGGGCAGGGATATGGCTACACCTTC.